The rows below give T cell receptor beta chains drawn from one sample of a study of blood T cell repertoires in COVID-19. Sequenced by immunoSEQ multiplex PCR; TCRdb stores in-frame clones only, minus some. This sample carries roughly 200,000 clones, more than 60% of them seen once, and the ten largest clones take roughly 13%. Material: peripheral blood. Receptors originate from a man in his fifties or sixties who had recovered from COVID-19. Both conserved end residues are part of each CDR3. A D gene is named only where the DNA matches it firmly. Clone size is stated in some rows and not others, as once, few, many or a class when expanded.

V gene	clone size	D gene	J gene	CDR3 DNA	CDR3 protein
TRBV7-6	.	TRBD2	TRBJ2-1	TGTGCCAGCAGCCACGGGACTAGCGGGATGCGGAATGAGCAGTTCTTC	CASSHGTSGMRNEQFF
TRBV7-9	few	.	TRBJ1-1	TGTGCCAGCAGCCCCGAGGCAGTGATGGCTTTCTTT	CASSPEAVMAFF
TRBV3-1/TRBV3-2	.	TRBD2	TRBJ2-3	TGTGCCAGCAGCCACCCGGGACTAGCCGCCAGAGCGGGCACAGATACGCAGTATTTT	CASSHPGLAARAGTDTQYF
TRBV7-3	.	.	TRBJ1-6	TGTGCCAGCAGTCAATCATCGGGTTCACCCCTCCACTTT	CASSQSSGSPLHF
TRBV2	.	.	TRBJ2-2	TGTGCCAGCAGTGATACGGGGAGGCAGGGGGTGTTTTTT	CASSDTGRQGVFF
TRBV9	.	.	TRBJ1-5	TGTGCCAGCAGCTCAGGGATCGATCAGCCCCAGCATTTT	CASSSGIDQPQHF
TRBV28	.	.	TRBJ2-7	TGTGCCAGCAGTTTATGCACAGACGGCTGCGAGCAGTACTTC	CASSLCTDGCEQYF
TRBV24-1	few	TRBD1	TRBJ1-1	TGTGCCACCAGTCAACAGGGGTTGACTTTCTTT	CATSQQGLTFF
TRBV5-6	.	TRBD1	TRBJ2-1	TGTGCCAGCAGCTTGCGGGGGACAGGTATCAATGAGCAGTTCTTC	CASSLRGTGINEQFF
TRBV6-6	.	TRBD1	TRBJ1-1	TGTGCCAGCACCAAACAGGGGACTGAAGCTTTCTTT	CASTKQGTEAFF
TRBV27	.	TRBD1	TRBJ1-3	TGTGCCAGCAGACGTCTTACAGGGGCTGGAAACACCATATATTTT	CASRRLTGAGNTIYF
TRBV27	.	TRBD2	TRBJ2-7	TGTGCCAGCAGTCTCGATAGCGGGGTAAGCTCCTACGAGCAGTACTTC	CASSLDSGVSSYEQYF
TRBV6-5	.	TRBD2	TRBJ2-1	TGTGCCAGCACAATTAGCGGGAGCCCCTACAATGAGCAGTTCTTC	CASTISGSPYNEQFF
TRBV9	.	TRBD2	TRBJ2-3	TGTGCCAGCAGCGTCACAGGCGGACTAGCGATTGGTGTGGGGGATACGCAGTATTTT	CASSVTGGLAIGVGDTQYF
TRBV29-1	.	TRBD2	TRBJ2-3	TGCAGCGTTGTAATCGGGGGGACAGATACGCAGTATTTT	CSVVIGGTDTQYF
TRBV28	.	.	TRBJ1-1	TGTGCTATCGACAGACAAAAAACTGAAGCTTTCTTT	CAIDRQKTEAFF
TRBV27	.	TRBD2	TRBJ2-3	TGTGCCAGCAGTTTATCGGGGTGGGTAGCGGGGAGCACAGATACGCAGTATTTT	CASSLSGWVAGSTDTQYF
TRBV5-4	few	TRBD2	TRBJ2-3	TGTGCCAGCAGAAAAACTAGCGGGAGGGACATCTTTGATACGCAGTATTTT	CASRKTSGRDIFDTQYF
TRBV10-3	.	TRBD2	TRBJ2-3	TGTGCCATCGGGACTAGCGGCACAGATACGCAGTATTTT	CAIGTSGTDTQYF
TRBV11-3	.	TRBD1	TRBJ2-7	TGTGCCAGCAGCTTAGACCGGGACAGAATTCAGTACTTC	CASSLDRDRIQYF
TRBV7-3	once	.	TRBJ2-2	TGTGCCAGCAGCCCGCTTACAGCGAACACCGGGGAGCTGTTTTTT	CASSPLTANTGELFF
TRBV11-1	.	TRBD2	TRBJ2-7	TGTGCCAGCAGCCCCCGGGTAGCGGGTTCCTCCTACGAGCAGTACTTC	CASSPRVAGSSYEQYF
TRBV7-3	.	TRBD2	TRBJ2-2	TGTGCCAGCAGCTTAGGTAGCGGGGACACCGGGGAGCTGTTTTTT	CASSLGSGDTGELFF
TRBV5-1	.	TRBD1	TRBJ1-1	TGCGCCAGCAGCTTGGCTTCGGCAGGGGGCACGGCTGAAGCTTTCTTT	CASSLASAGGTAEAFF
TRBV2	.	.	TRBJ2-7	TGTGCCAGCAGTGAACGACAGGTTAGCTCCTACGAGCAGTACTTC	CASSERQVSSYEQYF
TRBV3-1/TRBV3-2	.	TRBD2	TRBJ2-7	TGTGCCAGCAGCCAAGGGAGCAGCGGGAGGGTCCCCGACTCCTACGAGCAGTACTTC	CASSQGSSGRVPDSYEQYF
TRBV12-3/TRBV12-4	.	.	TRBJ1-1	TGTGCCAGCAGTTTATCCCAGAACACTGAAGCTTTCTTT	CASSLSQNTEAFF
TRBV30	.	.	TRBJ2-7	TGTGCCTGTCACGATCGGAGGGTCGGCTACGAGCAGTACTTC	CACHDRRVGYEQYF
TRBV27	.	TRBD1	TRBJ2-7	TGTGCCAGCAGTGGAGGACAGGGGCCGTACGAGCAGTACTTC	CASSGGQGPYEQYF
TRBV20-1	.	.	TRBJ2-1	TGCAGTGCTGGGAGACTTAATGAGCAGTTCTTC	CSAGRLNEQFF
TRBV7-2	.	TRBD1	TRBJ2-7	TGTGCCAGCAGCTTAGTGGGACAGGTCAGCTCCTACGAGCAGTACTTC	CASSLVGQVSSYEQYF
TRBV3-1/TRBV3-2	.	.	TRBJ1-5	TGTGCCAGCAGCCAAATGCGTTTTCAGCCCCAGCATTTT	CASSQMRFQPQHF
TRBV7-3	.	.	TRBJ2-1	TGTGCCAGCAGCCCCGCGGGCCCTAGGAATGAGCAGTTCTTC	CASSPAGPRNEQFF
TRBV5-6	.	TRBD2	TRBJ2-7	TGTGCCAGCAGCTTGGGACTAGCGGGAGACCGCGAGCAGTACTTC	CASSLGLAGDREQYF
TRBV5-8	.	.	TRBJ2-4	TGTGCCAGCAGCTTGGCCCAAGGGGCGAGCCAAAACATTCAGTACTTC	CASSLAQGASQNIQYF
TRBV19	.	.	TRBJ2-3	TGTGCCAGTAGGCGGGCAGGCACAGATACGCAGTATTTT	CASRRAGTDTQYF
TRBV12-3/TRBV12-4	few	.	TRBJ1-4	TGTGCCAGCAGTTTGGCGGACAGTGAAAAACTGTTTTTT	CASSLADSEKLFF
TRBV9	.	TRBD2	TRBJ2-1	TGTGCCAGCAGCCTCGGCGGGACTAGCTACAATGAGCAGTTCTTC	CASSLGGTSYNEQFF
TRBV18	.	.	TRBJ2-1	TGTGCCAGCTCACCCCTGATTTCGAGCAATGAGCAGTTCTTC	CASSPLISSNEQFF
TRBV5-6	.	TRBD1	TRBJ1-2	TGTGCCAGCAGCCCGGGGGACAGGGGGCTAGATGGTCGTGGCTACACCTTC	CASSPGDRGLDGRGYTF
TRBV2	few	.	TRBJ2-7	TGTGCCAGCAAGTCGGACAGTTACGAGCAGTACTTC	CASKSDSYEQYF
TRBV19	.	.	TRBJ1-6	TGTGCCAGTACTGTCGCAGTTAATTCACCCCTCCACTTT	CASTVAVNSPLHF
TRBV6-5	.	.	TRBJ1-4	TGTGCCAGTGGGGAGGCCCATTGGGAAAAACTGTTTTTT	CASGEAHWEKLFF
TRBV19	.	TRBD1	TRBJ2-2	TGTGCCAGTACTACGCAGGGGGCGCCGGCGACCGGGGAGCTGTTTTTT	CASTTQGAPATGELFF
TRBV5-5	.	.	TRBJ2-7	TGTGCCAGCAGCTTGGTACAGGGTTTAGCCTACGAGCAGTACTTC	CASSLVQGLAYEQYF